This T cell receptor (beta chain) derives from a study of beta chain features in type 1 diabetes. Findings of the study overall: People with Type 1 diabetes carried modestly yet significantly shorter TCRB CDR3s in all four CD4+ subsets. Patients and controls would be equally affected if PCR favored shorter templates. Compared with healthy donors, patients appeared to share more similar naive, central memory and regulatory TCRB repertoires.

Sequencing targeted expressed TCRB transcripts, as all isolated RNA had been reverse transcribed. The method was immunoSEQ multiplex PCR; TCRdb's version includes in-frame clones alone and lacks a portion of them. This sample has tens of thousands of clones, with 52% found just once. Of note for this clone: Its antigen is currently unknown.

V gave up 1 base and J gave up 5 bases, with 13 bases separating them. CDR3 length equals 14 residues. Looked up from germline, CDR1 is SGHDT and CDR2 is YYEEEE. This sequence was found in a woman aged 40 to 55 with type 1 diabetes. Sequencing was performed on Tregs from blood. The chain combines TRBV5-6 with TRBJ2-7; tentative D call: TRBD2 (7 bases). CDR3 protein: CASSLMGGLHEQYF. In DNA, the CDR3 is TGTGCCAGCAGCTTGATGGGGGGGCTTCACGAGCAGTACTTC.